One and the same sample provided the 3 T cell receptor beta chains below, sequenced in a study of T cell changes during pregnancy in multiple sclerosis. TCRdb's copy holds only in-frame clones and misses some; the assay was immunoSEQ multiplex PCR. The sample includes roughly 90,000 clones, around 93% of them seen just once. This material consisted of peripheral blood, taken before pregnancy. These receptors all come from a female donor with multiple sclerosis, enrolled in a pregnancy study.

J is TRBJ2-1 and V is TRBV6-4; TRBD2 matches at 9 bases. From germline, CDR1 is MRHNA and CDR2 SNTAGT. The V gene end was trimmed by 5 bases and the J gene end by 6 bases; junction bases not matched to a gene: 8. CDR3 length equals 15 residues. The CDR3 DNA reads TGTGCCAGCAGTATTCTAGCGGGATCTGCCAATGAGCAGTTCTTC. Translation: CASSILAGSANEQFF.

The chain combines TRBV27 with TRBJ2-7; 10 nucleotides match TRBD2. CDR3 size: 14 residues. With V trimmed by 4 bases and J by 5 bases, 5 bases remained unmatched. Germline CDR1 is MNHEY and CDR2 is SMNVEV (reference sequence). CDR3 sequence reads: CASSSGLAYNEQYF. In nucleotides, the CDR3 is TGTGCCAGCAGTTCGGGACTAGCGTACAACGAGCAGTACTTC.

The chain has TRBV30 and TRBJ2-1; D is uncertain. Germline assignment: CDR1 GTSNPN and CDR2 SVGIG (reference sequence). V was clipped by 5 bases and J by 4 bases, with 12 bases between them. The CDR3 runs 13 residues. CDR3 nucleotides: TGTGCCTGGTCCGTGAGGCTTTACAATGAGCAGTTCTTC. Protein: CAWSVRLYNEQFF.